What follows are 13 T cell receptor beta chains derived from one specimen sequenced in a study of cytomegalovirus exposure and HLA in healthy donors. Sequencing used immunoSEQ multiplex PCR; TCRdb keeps in-frame clones, though not all of them. The repertoire holds around 150,000 clones, almost 90% seen once, with 7.9% in the top ten. Sequencing was performed on PBMCs. These receptors came from a woman aged 18-29 years in good health and CMV-seropositive.

The V and J genes are TRBV7-9 and TRBJ1-3, with TRBD1 matching 8 bases. CDR1 and CDR2 (germline): SEHNR, FQNEAQ (reference sequence). V dropped 1 base and J dropped 2; count of bases not matched to a gene: 4. This CDR3 comprises 16 residues. The CDR3 here is CASSLGGQGTGNTIYF. DNA of the CDR3: TGTGCCAGCAGCTTAGGTGGACAGGGTACTGGAAACACCATATATTTT.

This chain uses TRBV10-3 with TRBJ2-1, with 9 bases matching TRBD2. The CDR3 contains 14 residues. Unmatched junction bases numbered 9, after V lost 10 bases and J lost 5 bases. CDR1 and CDR2 from the germline V gene are ENHRY and SYGVKD. The CDR3 DNA sequence: TGTGCCAGCTCTCTAGCGGGATCAAACAATGAGCAGTTCTTC. Translated: CASSLAGSNNEQFF.

J is TRBJ2-1 and V is TRBV7-9, with 8 positions matching TRBD1. In germline, CDR1 is SEHNR, CDR2 FQNEAQ (reference sequence). The CDR3 totals 16 residues. After removal of 4 bases from V and 4 bases from J, the junction contained 9 bases not matched to a gene. The CDR3 spells CASSSESGGSYNEQFF. Written as DNA, the CDR3 is TGTGCCAGCAGCTCGGAATCAGGGGGCTCATACAATGAGCAGTTCTTC.

This clone has more than one count but fewer than ten. The rearrangement links TRBV4-1 to TRBJ1-6; D gene unclear. The CDR3 spans 16 residues. The germline V and J ends were trimmed by 0 bases and 7 bases, with 13 bases remaining between them. Germline CDR1 and CDR2: MGHRA and YSYEKL. The CDR3 region is CASSQDRGGPNSPLHF. The CDR3 nucleotides read TGCGCCAGCAGCCAAGATCGAGGCGGTCCGAATTCACCCCTCCACTTT.

The CDR3 DNA is TGTGCCAGCAGTTTACAGGGCTCCTACGAGCAGTACTTC. It encodes CASSLQGSYEQYF. The chain recombines TRBV27 with TRBJ2-7; tentative D call: TRBD1 (5 bases). The CDR3 contains 13 residues. Trimming took off 2 bases at V and 0 bases at J, with 5 bases between the two ends. The germline V gene has CDR1 MNHEY and CDR2 SMNVEV (reference sequence).

The chain combines TRBV15 with TRBJ2-2; possible D gene TRBD2, 5 bases. The CDR3 spans 16 residues. The germline V gene encodes CDR1 LNHNV and CDR2 YYDKDF (reference sequence). The V end lost 8 bases, the J end lost 0 bases, and 16 bases lay between the germline ends. The CDR3: CATPKIEGPNTGELFF. The CDR3 bases are TGTGCCACCCCGAAGATCGAGGGCCCGAACACCGGGGAGCTGTTTTTT. Combining the CDR3 with reference TRBV15 and TRBJ2-2 gives the whole variable domain DAMVIQNPRYQVTQFGKPVTLSCSQTLNHNVMYWYQQKSSQAPKLLFHYYDKDFNNEADTPDNFQSRRPNTSFCFLDIRSPGLGDTAMYLCATPKIEGPNTGELFFGEGSRLTVL.

V gene TRBV5-6 combines with J gene TRBJ1-1, with D maybe TRBD1 (5 bases). Germline CDR1 and CDR2: SGHDT and YYEEEE. The CDR3 has 14 amino acids. V lost 2 bases and J 5 bases, leaving 13 bases between the germline ends. The CDR3 DNA follows: TGTGCCAGCAGCTTAAGGGGTGGATTGACTGAAGCTTTCTTT. It is translated as CASSLRGGLTEAFF.

The CDR3 nucleotides read TGCGCCAGCAGCTTGGGACAGGGTGTCGGGGAGCAGTACTTC. This encodes CASSLGQGVGEQYF. The chain employs TRBV5-1 and TRBJ2-7, with 7 bases aligning to TRBD1. From germline, CDR1 is SGHRS and CDR2 YFSETQ. The CDR3 length is 14 residues. The trim removed 0 bases at V and 7 bases at J, leaving 7 bases unmatched.

The chain has TRBV5-1 and TRBJ1-1; a possible D gene is TRBD1 (6 bases). Trimming left V 4 bases short and J 4 bases short, with 14 bases between. The CDR3 loop spans 14 amino acids. Per the germline V gene, CDR1 is SGHRS and CDR2 is YFSETQ. CDR3 DNA sequence: TGCGCCAGCAGCCCGAACAGGGTGGGCACTGAAGCTTTCTTT. Protein product: CASSPNRVGTEAFF.

This sequence joins TRBV7-2 and TRBJ2-7, with 9 bases lining up with TRBD1. The CDR3 is made up of 17 amino acids. Germline V gene lookup returns CDR1 SGHTA and CDR2 FQGNSA. CDR3 bases: TGTGCGAGCTTGCCCACCCTGTCCGGGACAGGGCCCTACGAGCAGTACTTC. Translating gives CASLPTLSGTGPYEQYF.

This rearrangement joins TRBV5-6 to TRBJ1-1, with D possibly being TRBD1 (6 bases). Germline CDR1 is SGHDT and CDR2 is YYEEEE. The CDR3 extends over 14 amino acids. The V end was cut by 0 bases, the J end by 5 bases, with 11 bases between. The CDR3 DNA reads TGTGCCAGCAGCTTGGCGGGGGGCCGGACTGAAGCTTTCTTT. It translates to CASSLAGGRTEAFF.

The genes are TRBV5-1 and TRBJ2-7, with D maybe TRBD2 (6 bases). Trimming left V 5 bases short and J 1 base short, with 13 bases between. The CDR3 is 14 residues long. Germline assignment: CDR1 SGHRS and CDR2 YFSETQ. CDR3 sequence (DNA): TGCGCCAGCAGGGGTAGCGGATCTTCCTACGAGCAGTACTTC. This sequence encodes CASRGSGSSYEQYF.

This sequence joins TRBV7-8 and TRBJ2-7, with D maybe TRBD1 (6 bases). The CDR3 consists of 15 residues. V gave up 3 bases and J gave up 2 bases, with 14 bases separating them. CDR1 and CDR2 (germline): SGHVS, FQNEAQ. The DNA for the CDR3 is TGTGCCAGCAGCTTTACTTGGGACACCCCCTACGAGCAGTACTTC. Translating gives CASSFTWDTPYEQYF.